This T cell receptor (beta chain) originates from a study of T-cell memory formation after mild COVID-19. For the study at large: Largely donor-specific sequence clusters came from two donors.

Study-wide results and caveats: The study detected some responding clones in pre-infection memory, suggesting cross-reactive memory joined. Mainly CM and EM harbored the contracting CD4+ clones; mainly EMRA harbored the CD8+ ones.

The V gene's germline CDR1 is PRHDT and CDR2 FYEKMQ (reference sequence). CDR3 length: 14 amino acids. V was cut by 2 bases and J by 5 bases, with 10 bases left in between. This clonotype was counted between two and nine times. Its matching antigen is unknown. From the 5' RACE reads, TCRdb called clonotypes with MiXCR, one entry per CDR3 protein. Among about 320,000 distinct CDR3 sequences listed, about 13% were seen once. This clonotype was obtained from a man aged 18-30 years who had mild COVID-19 (a few samples of this study predate the infection). Cell type and time point are not known. This rearrangement joins TRBV13 to TRBJ2-1, with a tentative D call TRBD1 (5 bases). Sample: PBMCs or a T cell subset sorted from them (not recorded which). The CDR3 protein is CASSLSGSHNEQFF. The CDR3 bases are TGTGCCAGCAGCTTATCAGGGTCCCACAATGAGCAGTTCTTC.